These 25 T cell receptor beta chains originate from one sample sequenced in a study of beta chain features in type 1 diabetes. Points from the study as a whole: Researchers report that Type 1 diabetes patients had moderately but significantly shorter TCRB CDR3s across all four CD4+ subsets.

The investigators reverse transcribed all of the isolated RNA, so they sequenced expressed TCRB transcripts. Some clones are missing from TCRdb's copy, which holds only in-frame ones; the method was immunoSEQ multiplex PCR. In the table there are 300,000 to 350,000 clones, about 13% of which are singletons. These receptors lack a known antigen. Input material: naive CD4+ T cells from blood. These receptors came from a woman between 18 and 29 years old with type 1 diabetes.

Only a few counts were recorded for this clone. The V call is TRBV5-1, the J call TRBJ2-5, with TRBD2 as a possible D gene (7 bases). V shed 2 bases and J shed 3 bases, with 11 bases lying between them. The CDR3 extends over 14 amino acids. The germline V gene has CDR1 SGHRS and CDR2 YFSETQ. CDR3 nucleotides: TGCGCCAGCAGCTTTGGGGGGGCGGAAGAGACCCAGTACTTC. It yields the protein CASSFGGAEETQYF.

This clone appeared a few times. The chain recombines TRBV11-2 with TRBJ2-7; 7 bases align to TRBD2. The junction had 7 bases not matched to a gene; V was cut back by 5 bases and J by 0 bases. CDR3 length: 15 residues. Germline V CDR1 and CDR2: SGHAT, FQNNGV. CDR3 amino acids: CASSPRGGSSYEQYV. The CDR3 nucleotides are TGTGCCAGCAGCCCGCGGGGAGGGAGCTCCTACGAGCAGTACGTC.

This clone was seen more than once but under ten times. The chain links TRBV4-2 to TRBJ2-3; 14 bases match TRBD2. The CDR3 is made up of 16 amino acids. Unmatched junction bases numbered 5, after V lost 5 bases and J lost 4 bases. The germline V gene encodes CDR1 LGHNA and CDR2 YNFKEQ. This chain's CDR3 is CASSGGTSGSADTQYF. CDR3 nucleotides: TGTGCCAGCAGCGGGGGGACTAGCGGGAGTGCAGATACGCAGTATTTT.

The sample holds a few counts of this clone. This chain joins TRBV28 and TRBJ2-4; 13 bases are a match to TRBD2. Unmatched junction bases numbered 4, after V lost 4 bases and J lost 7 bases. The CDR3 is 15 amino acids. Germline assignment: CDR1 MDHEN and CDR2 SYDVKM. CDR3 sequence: CASSSPTSGRNIQYF. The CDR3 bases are TGTGCCAGCAGTTCACCGACTAGCGGGAGGAACATTCAGTACTTC.

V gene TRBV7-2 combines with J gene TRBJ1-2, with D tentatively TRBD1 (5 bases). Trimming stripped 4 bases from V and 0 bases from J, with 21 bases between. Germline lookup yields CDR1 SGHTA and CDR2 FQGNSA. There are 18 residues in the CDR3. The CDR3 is CASSSHRDYSAPNYGYTF. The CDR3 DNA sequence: TGTGCCAGCAGCTCCCACCGGGACTACTCCGCGCCTAACTATGGCTACACCTTC.

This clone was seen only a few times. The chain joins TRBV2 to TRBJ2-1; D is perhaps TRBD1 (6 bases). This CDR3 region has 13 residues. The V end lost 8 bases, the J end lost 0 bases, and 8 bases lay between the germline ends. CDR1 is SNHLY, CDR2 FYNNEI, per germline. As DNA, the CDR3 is TGTGCCAGCCTCAGGGGCTCCTACAATGAGCAGTTCTTC. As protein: CASLRGSYNEQFF. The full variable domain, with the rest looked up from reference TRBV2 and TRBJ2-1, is EPEVTQTPSHQVTQMGQEVILRCVPISNHLYFYWYRQILGQKVEFLVSFYNNEISEKSEIFDDQFSVERPDGSNFTLKIRSTKLEDSAMYFCASLRGSYNEQFFGPGTRLTVL.

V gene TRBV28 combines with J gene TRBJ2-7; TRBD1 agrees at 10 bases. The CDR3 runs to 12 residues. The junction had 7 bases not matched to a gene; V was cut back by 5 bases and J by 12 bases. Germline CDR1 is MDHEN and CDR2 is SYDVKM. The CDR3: CASSVPGQGPYF. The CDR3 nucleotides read TGTGCCAGCAGTGTCCCGGGACAGGGGCCGTACTTC.

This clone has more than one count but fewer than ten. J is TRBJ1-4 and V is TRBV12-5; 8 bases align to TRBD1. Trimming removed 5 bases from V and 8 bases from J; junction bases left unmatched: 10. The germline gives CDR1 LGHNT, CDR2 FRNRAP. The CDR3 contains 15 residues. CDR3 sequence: CASGAGQALKEKLFF. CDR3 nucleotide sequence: TGTGCTAGTGGTGCGGGACAGGCGCTAAAAGAAAAACTGTTTTTT. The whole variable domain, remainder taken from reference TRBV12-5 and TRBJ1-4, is DARVTQTPRHKVTEMGQEVTMRCQPILGHNTVFWYRQTMMQGLELLAYFRNRAPLDDSGMPKDRFSAEMPDATLATLKIQPSEPRDSAVYFCASGAGQALKEKLFFGSGTQLSVL.

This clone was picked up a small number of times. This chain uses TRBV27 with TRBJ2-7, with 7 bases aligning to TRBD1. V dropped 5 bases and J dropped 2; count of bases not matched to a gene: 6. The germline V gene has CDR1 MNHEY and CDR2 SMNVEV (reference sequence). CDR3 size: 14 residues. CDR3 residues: CASSKTGQPYEQYF. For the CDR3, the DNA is TGTGCCAGCAGTAAAACGGGACAGCCCTACGAGCAGTACTTC.

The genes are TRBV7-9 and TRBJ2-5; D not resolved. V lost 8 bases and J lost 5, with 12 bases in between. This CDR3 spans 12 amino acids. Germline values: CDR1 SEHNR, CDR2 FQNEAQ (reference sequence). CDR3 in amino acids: CASSGARETQYF. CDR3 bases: TGTGCCAGCTCAGGCGCAAGGGAGACCCAGTACTTC.

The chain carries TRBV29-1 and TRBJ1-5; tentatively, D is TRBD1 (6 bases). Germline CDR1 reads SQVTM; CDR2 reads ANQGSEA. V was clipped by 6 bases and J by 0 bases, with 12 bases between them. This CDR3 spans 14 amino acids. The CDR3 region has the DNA TGCAGCGTAACAGGGACAAATAGCAATCAGCCCCAGCATTTT. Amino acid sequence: CSVTGTNSNQPQHF.

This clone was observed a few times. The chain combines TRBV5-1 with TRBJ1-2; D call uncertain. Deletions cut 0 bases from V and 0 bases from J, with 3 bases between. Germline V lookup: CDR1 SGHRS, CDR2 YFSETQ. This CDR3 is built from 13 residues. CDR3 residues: CASSLDTNYGYTF. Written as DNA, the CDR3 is TGCGCCAGCAGCTTGGACACTAACTATGGCTACACCTTC.

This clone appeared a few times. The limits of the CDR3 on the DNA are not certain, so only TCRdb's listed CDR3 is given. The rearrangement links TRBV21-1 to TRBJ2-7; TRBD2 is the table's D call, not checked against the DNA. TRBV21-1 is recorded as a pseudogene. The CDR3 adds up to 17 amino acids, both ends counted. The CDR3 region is CASSKGVAGGALWEQYV.

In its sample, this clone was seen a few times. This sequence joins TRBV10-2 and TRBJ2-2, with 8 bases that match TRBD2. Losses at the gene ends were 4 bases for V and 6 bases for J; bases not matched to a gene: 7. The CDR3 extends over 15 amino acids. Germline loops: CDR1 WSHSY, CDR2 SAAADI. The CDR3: CASSGIAGWPGELFF. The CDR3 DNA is TGCGCCAGCAGTGGGATAGCGGGATGGCCCGGGGAGCTGTTTTTT.

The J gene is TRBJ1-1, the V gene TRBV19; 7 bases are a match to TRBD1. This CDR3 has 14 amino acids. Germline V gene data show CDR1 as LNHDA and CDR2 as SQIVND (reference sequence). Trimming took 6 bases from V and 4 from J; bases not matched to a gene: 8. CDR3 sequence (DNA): TGTGCCAGTAGCCTAGACAGGGAAGGCACTGAAGCTTTCTTT. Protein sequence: CASSLDREGTEAFF.

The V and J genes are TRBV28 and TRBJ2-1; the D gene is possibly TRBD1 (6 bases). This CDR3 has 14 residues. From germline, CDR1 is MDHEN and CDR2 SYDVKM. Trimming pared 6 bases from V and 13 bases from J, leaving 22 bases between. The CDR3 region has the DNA TGTGCCAGCAGGGGACACCCATCGATTACGCCTCAGTTCTTC. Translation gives CASRGHPSITPQFF.

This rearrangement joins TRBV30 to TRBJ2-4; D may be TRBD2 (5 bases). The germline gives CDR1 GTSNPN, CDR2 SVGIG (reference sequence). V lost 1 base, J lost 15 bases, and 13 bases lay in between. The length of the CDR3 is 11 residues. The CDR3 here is CAWSAPLAVYF. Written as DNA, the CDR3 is TGTGCCTGGAGTGCCCCCCTAGCAGTGTACTTC.

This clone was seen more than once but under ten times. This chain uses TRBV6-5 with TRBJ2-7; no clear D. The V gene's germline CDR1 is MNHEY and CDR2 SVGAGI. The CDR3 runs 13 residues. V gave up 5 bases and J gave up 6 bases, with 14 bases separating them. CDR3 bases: TGTGCCAGCAGTAGGCAGTTCGGCAGCGAGCAGTACGTC. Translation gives CASSRQFGSEQYV.

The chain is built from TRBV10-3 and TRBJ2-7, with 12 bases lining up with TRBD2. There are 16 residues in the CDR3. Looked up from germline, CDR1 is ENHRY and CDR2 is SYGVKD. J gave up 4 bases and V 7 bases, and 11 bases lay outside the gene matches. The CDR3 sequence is CAITQGSTSGGYEQYF. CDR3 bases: TGTGCCATCACCCAGGGGTCTACTAGCGGGGGGTACGAGCAGTACTTC.

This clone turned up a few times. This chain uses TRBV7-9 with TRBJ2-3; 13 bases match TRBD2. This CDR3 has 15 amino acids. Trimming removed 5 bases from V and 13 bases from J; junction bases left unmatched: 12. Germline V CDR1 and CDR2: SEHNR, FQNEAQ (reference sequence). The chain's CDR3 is CASSPTSGRAPGEYF. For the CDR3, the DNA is TGTGCCAGCAGCCCCACTAGCGGGAGGGCTCCAGGGGAGTATTTT.

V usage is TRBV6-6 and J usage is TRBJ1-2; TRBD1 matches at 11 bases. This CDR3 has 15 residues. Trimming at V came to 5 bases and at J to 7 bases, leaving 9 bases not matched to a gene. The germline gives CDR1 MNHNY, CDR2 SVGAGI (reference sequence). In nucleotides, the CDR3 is TGTGCCAGCAGTGCCGGGACAGGGGGTCCAACTGGCTACACCTTC. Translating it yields CASSAGTGGPTGYTF.

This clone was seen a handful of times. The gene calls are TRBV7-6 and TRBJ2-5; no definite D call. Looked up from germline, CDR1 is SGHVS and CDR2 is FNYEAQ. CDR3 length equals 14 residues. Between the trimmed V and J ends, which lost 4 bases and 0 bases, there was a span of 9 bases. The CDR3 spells CASSSYTYQETQYF. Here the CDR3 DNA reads TGTGCCAGCAGCTCATACACGTACCAAGAGACCCAGTACTTC.

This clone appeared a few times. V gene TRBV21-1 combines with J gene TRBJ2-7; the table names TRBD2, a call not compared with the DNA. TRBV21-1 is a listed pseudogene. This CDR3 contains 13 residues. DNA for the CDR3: TGTGCCAGCAGCAAAACTAGCGCCTACGAGCAGTACGTC. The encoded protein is CASSKTSAYEQYV.

The CDR3 bases are TGTGCCAGCAGCGCCCAGACGGGTCGGAGTGAGCAGTTCTTC. Amino acids: CASSAQTGRSEQFF. The J gene is TRBJ2-1, the V gene TRBV9, with D uncertain. Germline lookup yields CDR1 SGDLS and CDR2 YYNGEE. Trimming stripped 3 bases from V and 9 bases from J, with 16 bases between. This CDR3 has 14 amino acids.

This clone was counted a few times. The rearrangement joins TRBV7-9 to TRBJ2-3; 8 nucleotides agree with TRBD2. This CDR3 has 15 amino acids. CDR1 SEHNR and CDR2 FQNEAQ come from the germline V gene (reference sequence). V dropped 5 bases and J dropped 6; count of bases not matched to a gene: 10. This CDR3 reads CASSVLAARGDTQYF. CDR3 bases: TGTGCCAGCAGCGTACTAGCGGCCCGAGGGGATACGCAGTATTTT.